Below, 6 T cell receptor beta chains from the same sample are listed, as sequenced in a study of shared clonotypes between healthy human individuals. The method was immunoSEQ multiplex PCR; TCRdb's version includes in-frame clones alone and lacks a portion of them. The table shows about 690,000 clones, with roughly 88% occurring only once. Sequencing was done on a sample of memory CD8+ T cells from PBMCs. Subset indicated: CD45RO+ cells pooled with CCR7-negative TemRA cells. All receptors derive from a man between 18 and 29 years old in good health. Some clones in this sample may be carry-over from other donors' samples.

This chain joins TRBV7-9 and TRBJ1-2; D is possibly TRBD1 (6 bases). The CDR3 consists of 13 residues. CDR1 SEHNR and CDR2 FQNEAQ come from the germline V gene (reference sequence). V was clipped by 6 bases and J by 9 bases, with 17 bases between them. For the CDR3, the DNA is TGTGCCAGCAGAGATCAGGGGTCGGGAAGCTACACCTTC. Translating gives CASRDQGSGSYTF.

V is TRBV11-2 and J is TRBJ2-7; D is ambiguous. The CDR3 sequence is 15 residues long. Trimming pared 5 bases from V and 0 bases from J, leaving 14 bases between. Per germline, CDR1 SGHAT and CDR2 FQNNGV. The CDR3 reads CASSPSGLPSYEQYF. The DNA of the CDR3 is TGTGCCAGCAGCCCGAGTGGCTTACCCTCCTACGAGCAGTACTTC.

V is TRBV6-6 and J is TRBJ1-1, with no clear D. From germline, CDR1 is MNHNY and CDR2 SVGAGI (reference sequence). Trimming left V 7 bases short and J 3 bases short, with 21 bases between. The CDR3 runs to 16 residues. CDR3 DNA: TGTGCCAGCACCTTCACCATTCTGCGGGTCGACACTGAAGCTTTCTTT. Amino acid sequence: CASTFTILRVDTEAFF.

The V call is TRBV28, the J call TRBJ1-4; TRBD1 matches at 9 bases. In germline, CDR1 is MDHEN, CDR2 SYDVKM. The CDR3 sequence is 13 residues long. With V trimmed by 8 bases and J by 4 bases, 2 bases remained unmatched. The CDR3 reads CASGDRDNEKLFF. The CDR3 DNA reads TGTGCCAGCGGGGACAGGGATAATGAAAAACTGTTTTTT. Filled out from reference TRBV28 and TRBJ1-4, the complete variable domain reads DVKVTQSSRYLVKRTGEKVFLECVQDMDHENMFWYRQDPGLGLRLIYFSYDVKMKEKGDIPEGYSVSREKKERFSLILESASTNQTSMYLCASGDRDNEKLFFGSGTQLSVL.

The chain links TRBV28 to TRBJ2-3, with TRBD2 as a possible D gene (5 bases). V lost 4 bases to trimming and J lost 5 bases, with 13 bases between them. There are 14 residues in the CDR3. CDR1 is MDHEN, CDR2 SYDVKM, per germline. CDR3 bases: TGTGCCAGCAGTTATGAGAGGGCCCGAGATACGCAGTATTTT. This sequence encodes CASSYERARDTQYF.

V is TRBV5-6 and J is TRBJ2-7, with no clear D. Trimming pared 0 bases from V and 5 bases from J, leaving 12 bases between. CDR3 length: 14 amino acids. Germline CDR1 is SGHDT and CDR2 is YYEEEE. In DNA, the CDR3 is TGTGCCAGCAGCTTGGGGGCCCGGCTCAACGAGCAGTACTTC. Translation gives CASSLGARLNEQYF. The full variable domain, its missing parts supplied by reference TRBV5-6 and TRBJ2-7, is DAGVTQSPTHLIKTRGQQVTLRCSPKSGHDTVSWYQQALGQGPQFIFQYYEEEERQRGNFPDRFSGHQFPNYSSELNVNALLLGDSALYLCASSLGARLNEQYFGPGTRLTVT.